This T cell receptor beta chain was profiled in a study of CD8+CD57+ T cells in acquired aplastic anemia. Study as a whole: Mean DNA quantity obtained from sorted CD4+ and CD8+ cells was approximately 3 ug.

This clonotype has a count of ten or more. This CDR3 is built from 11 residues. Germline values: CDR1 DFQATT, CDR2 SNEGSKA (reference sequence). Deletions cut 0 bases from V and 15 bases from J, with 13 bases between. Genomic DNA, the template, was used for profiling of the TCR beta VDJ and CDR3. Each CDR3 protein gets one entry after TCRdb re-called the reads with MiXCR. The sample contains under 150,000 distinct CDR3 sequences, approximately 41% of which appear only once. The source is a human donor in good health, serving as a control. This sequence joins TRBV20-1 and TRBJ2-3; D remains unclear. Sequencing was performed on sorted CD4+, CD8+, or CD8+CD57+ T cells (not recorded which) from PBMCs. The DNA for the CDR3 is TGCAGTGCTAGAGATGTCAAGGGTACTTATTTT. This translates into CSARDVKGTYF.